The entry below describes one TCR beta chain. As yet, its antigen is unknown. The data were obtained in a study of shared clonotypes between healthy human individuals. Study at large: Each donor's CD8 memory used one plate, CD8 naive two, each CD4 subset three. Overall study results and limits: The generation probabilities recorded for non-shared clonotypes fell below those of clonotypes shared by all four donors.

Germline CDR1 and CDR2: SGHRS and YFSETQ. This CDR3 has 12 amino acids. The V gene end was trimmed by 5 bases and the J gene end by 6 bases; junction bases not matched to a gene: 1. Clones were sequenced by immunoSEQ multiplex PCR, and TCRdb holds only the in-frame ones, with some missing. The profile covers roughly 1,100,000 clones, with about 75% appearing a single time and around 1.5% taken by the ten largest. This TCR was sampled from a man between 18 and 35 years old in good health. The chain couples TRBV5-1 to TRBJ2-2; 7 bases are a match to TRBD2. Sequencing was performed on memory CD4+ T cells sorted from blood. As for subset: CD45RA-negative fraction. The chain's CDR3 is CASRAGAGELFF. The CDR3, as DNA: TGCGCCAGCAGGGCGGGGGCCGGGGAGCTGTTTTTT.